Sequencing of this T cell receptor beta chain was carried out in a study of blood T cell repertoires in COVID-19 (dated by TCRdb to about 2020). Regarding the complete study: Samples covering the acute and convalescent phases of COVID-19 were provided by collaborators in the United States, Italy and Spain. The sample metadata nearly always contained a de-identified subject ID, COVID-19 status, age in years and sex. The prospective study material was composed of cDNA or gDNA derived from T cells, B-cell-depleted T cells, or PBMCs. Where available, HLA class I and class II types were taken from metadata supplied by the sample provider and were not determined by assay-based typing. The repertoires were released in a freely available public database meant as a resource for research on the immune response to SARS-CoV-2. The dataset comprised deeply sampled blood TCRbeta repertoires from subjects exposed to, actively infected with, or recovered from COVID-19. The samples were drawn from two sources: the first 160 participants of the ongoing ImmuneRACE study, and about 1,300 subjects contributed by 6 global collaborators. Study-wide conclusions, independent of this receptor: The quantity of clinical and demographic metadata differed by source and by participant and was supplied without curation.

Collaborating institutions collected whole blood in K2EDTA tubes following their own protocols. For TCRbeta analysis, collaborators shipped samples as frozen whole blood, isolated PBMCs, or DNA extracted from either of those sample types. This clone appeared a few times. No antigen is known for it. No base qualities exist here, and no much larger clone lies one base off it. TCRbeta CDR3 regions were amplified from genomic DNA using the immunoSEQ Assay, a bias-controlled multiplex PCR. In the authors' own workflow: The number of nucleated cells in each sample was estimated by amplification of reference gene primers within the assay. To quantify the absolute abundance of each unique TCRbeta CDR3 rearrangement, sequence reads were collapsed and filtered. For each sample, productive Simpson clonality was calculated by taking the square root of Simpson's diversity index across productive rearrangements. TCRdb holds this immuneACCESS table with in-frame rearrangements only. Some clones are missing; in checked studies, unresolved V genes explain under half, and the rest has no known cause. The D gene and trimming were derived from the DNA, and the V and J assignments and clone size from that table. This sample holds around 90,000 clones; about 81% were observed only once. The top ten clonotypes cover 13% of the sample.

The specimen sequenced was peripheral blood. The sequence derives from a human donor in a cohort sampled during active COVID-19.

The bases are TGTGCCAGCAGCCAAGAGGGCGGGGGGCTATTTCACAATGAGCAGTTCTTC. It encodes CASSQEGGGLFHNEQFF. The chain is assembled from TRBV14 and TRBJ2-1, and 8 junctional nucleotides match TRBD2. From V the trimming removes 0 bases and from J it removes 5 bases, while the gene matches leave 9 bases of the junction unaccounted for. Counted from cysteine to phenylalanine, this CDR3 has 17 amino acids. The kept DNA is CDR3 alone, 51 bases in frame from the first base. The germline V gene provides CDR1 SGHDN and CDR2 FVKESK.